A selection of T cell receptor beta chains follows, all from one sample in a study of T cell responses to AZD1222 COVID-19 vaccine. Assay: immunoSEQ multiplex PCR; the TCRdb copy retains only in-frame clones and omits some. Here the sample spans 150,000 or so clones, about 86% being singletons. The starting material was peripheral blood, obtained on day 0 of MenACWY control vaccination. All receptors derive from an adult in good health. The CDR3 runs from the conserved cysteine through the conserved F or W. Fields, in order: D gene, CDR3 length, clone size, J gene, V gene, CDR3 protein, CDR3 DNA. A D gene is named only where the DNA matches it firmly. Size is stated for part of the rows, as once, few or many counts, or as a class when the clone is expanded.

d_call: NA
cdr3_length: 11
clone_size: NA
j_call: TRBJ1-2
v_call: TRBV20-1
cdr3_aa: CSARVGYGYTF
cdr3_nt: TGCAGTGCTAGAGTCGGCTATGGCTACACCTTC

d_call: TRBD1
cdr3_length: 15
clone_size: NA
j_call: TRBJ1-4
v_call: TRBV3-1/TRBV3-2
cdr3_aa: CASSERTGFHEKLFF
cdr3_nt: TGTGCCAGCAGCGAGCGGACAGGGTTCCACGAAAAACTGTTTTTT

d_call: TRBD1
cdr3_length: 14
clone_size: NA
j_call: TRBJ2-7
v_call: TRBV7-2
cdr3_aa: CASSLEGARYEQYF
cdr3_nt: TGTGCCAGCAGTCTCGAGGGGGCGCGGTACGAGCAGTACTTC

d_call: NA
cdr3_length: 14
clone_size: once
j_call: TRBJ1-1
v_call: TRBV6-5
cdr3_aa: CASLKTDTNTEAFF
cdr3_nt: TGTGCCAGCCTTAAGACCGATACGAACACTGAAGCTTTCTTT

d_call: TRBD1
cdr3_length: 16
clone_size: once
j_call: TRBJ2-1
v_call: TRBV3-1/TRBV3-2
cdr3_aa: CASSPIVPTGGNEQFF
cdr3_nt: TGTGCCAGCAGCCCCATAGTCCCGACAGGGGGCAATGAGCAGTTCTTC

d_call: NA
cdr3_length: 12
clone_size: NA
j_call: TRBJ1-4
v_call: TRBV15
cdr3_aa: CATSRAREKLFF
cdr3_nt: TGTGCCACCAGCCGGGCCCGTGAAAAACTGTTTTTT

d_call: TRBD1
cdr3_length: 14
clone_size: NA
j_call: TRBJ1-1
v_call: TRBV10-3
cdr3_aa: CAIRETGTGGRAFF
cdr3_nt: TGTGCCATCAGGGAGACCGGGACAGGCGGCAGAGCTTTCTTT

d_call: NA
cdr3_length: 13
clone_size: NA
j_call: TRBJ1-1
v_call: TRBV7-2
cdr3_aa: CASSSGRNTEAFF
cdr3_nt: TGTGCCAGCAGCTCGGGACGGAACACTGAAGCTTTCTTT

d_call: NA
cdr3_length: 15
clone_size: NA
j_call: TRBJ1-1
v_call: TRBV5-4
cdr3_aa: CASSLAGARDTEAFF
cdr3_nt: TGTGCCAGCAGCCTTGCGGGAGCGAGGGACACTGAAGCTTTCTTT

d_call: NA
cdr3_length: 11
clone_size: NA
j_call: TRBJ1-2
v_call: TRBV28
cdr3_aa: CASSFTRDYTF
cdr3_nt: TGTGCCAGCAGTTTTACCCGGGACTACACCTTC

d_call: NA
cdr3_length: 14
clone_size: NA
j_call: TRBJ2-3
v_call: TRBV5-4
cdr3_aa: CASSLWGMTDTQYF
cdr3_nt: TGTGCCAGCAGCTTGTGGGGGATGACAGATACGCAGTATTTT

d_call: NA
cdr3_length: 13
clone_size: NA
j_call: TRBJ2-5
v_call: TRBV6-5
cdr3_aa: CASSPQGPGAQYF
cdr3_nt: TGTGCCAGCAGTCCCCAGGGGCCAGGGGCCCAGTACTTC

d_call: TRBD2
cdr3_length: 16
clone_size: NA
j_call: TRBJ2-2
v_call: TRBV2
cdr3_aa: CASSLLGLVDTGELFF
cdr3_nt: TGTGCCAGCAGCCTACTAGGACTAGTTGACACCGGGGAGCTGTTTTTT

d_call: NA
cdr3_length: 16
clone_size: NA
j_call: TRBJ1-4
v_call: TRBV19
cdr3_aa: CASSQRRGGGNEKLFF
cdr3_nt: TGTGCCAGTAGTCAAAGGAGGGGCGGAGGTAATGAAAAACTGTTTTTT

d_call: NA
cdr3_length: 16
clone_size: once
j_call: TRBJ2-2
v_call: TRBV14
cdr3_aa: CASSQVGVINTGELFF
cdr3_nt: TGTGCCAGCAGCCAAGTAGGGGTAATTAACACCGGGGAGCTGTTTTTT

d_call: TRBD1
cdr3_length: 14
clone_size: NA
j_call: TRBJ1-5
v_call: TRBV28
cdr3_aa: CASRDRGPIQPQHF
cdr3_nt: TGTGCCAGCAGGGACAGGGGGCCTATTCAGCCCCAGCATTTT

d_call: TRBD1
cdr3_length: 14
clone_size: NA
j_call: TRBJ1-5
v_call: TRBV19
cdr3_aa: CASWDRAGNQPQHF
cdr3_nt: TGTGCCAGTTGGGACAGGGCAGGCAATCAGCCCCAGCATTTT

d_call: TRBD1
cdr3_length: 15
clone_size: NA
j_call: TRBJ1-5
v_call: TRBV24-1
cdr3_aa: CATSDGDRGNQPQHF
cdr3_nt: TGTGCCACCAGTGATGGGGACAGGGGCAATCAGCCCCAGCATTTT

d_call: NA
cdr3_length: 16
clone_size: NA
j_call: TRBJ1-5
v_call: TRBV28
cdr3_aa: CASSFVIGQRNQPQHF
cdr3_nt: TGTGCCAGCAGTTTCGTGATTGGCCAGAGGAATCAGCCCCAGCATTTT

d_call: NA
cdr3_length: 15
clone_size: NA
j_call: TRBJ2-4
v_call: TRBV5-1
cdr3_aa: CASSLYPGSRDIQYF
cdr3_nt: TGCGCCAGCAGCTTGTACCCAGGATCGCGGGACATTCAGTACTTC

d_call: NA
cdr3_length: 12
clone_size: NA
j_call: TRBJ2-1
v_call: TRBV27
cdr3_aa: CASSSAYNEQFF
cdr3_nt: TGTGCCAGCAGTTCGGCTTACAATGAGCAGTTCTTC

d_call: TRBD1
cdr3_length: 15
clone_size: NA
j_call: TRBJ2-1
v_call: TRBV5-1
cdr3_aa: CASSLEGDSYNEQFF
cdr3_nt: TGCGCCAGCAGCTTGGAGGGGGACAGCTACAATGAGCAGTTCTTC

d_call: NA
cdr3_length: 15
clone_size: NA
j_call: TRBJ2-6
v_call: TRBV5-6
cdr3_aa: CASSYQRAWANVLTF
cdr3_nt: TGTGCCAGCAGCTATCAGAGGGCTTGGGCCAACGTCCTGACTTTC

d_call: NA
cdr3_length: 13
clone_size: NA
j_call: TRBJ1-4
v_call: TRBV28
cdr3_aa: CASSLGGNEKLFF
cdr3_nt: TGTGCCAGCAGTTTAGGAGGGAATGAAAAACTGTTTTTT

d_call: NA
cdr3_length: 13
clone_size: NA
j_call: TRBJ1-1
v_call: TRBV2
cdr3_aa: CASSTTLNTEAFF
cdr3_nt: TGTGCCAGCAGCACGACTCTTAACACTGAAGCTTTCTTT

d_call: NA
cdr3_length: 14
clone_size: NA
j_call: TRBJ1-2
v_call: TRBV6-1
cdr3_aa: CASSEAASVYGYTF
cdr3_nt: TGTGCCAGCAGTGAAGCAGCCAGCGTCTATGGCTACACCTTC

d_call: NA
cdr3_length: 16
clone_size: NA
j_call: TRBJ1-3
v_call: TRBV6-6
cdr3_aa: CASSYSTGPTGNTIYF
cdr3_nt: TGTGCCAGCAGTTACTCTACGGGGCCCACTGGAAACACCATATATTTT

d_call: NA
cdr3_length: 14
clone_size: NA
j_call: TRBJ1-6
v_call: TRBV5-4
cdr3_aa: CASSLESANSPLHF
cdr3_nt: TGTGCCAGCAGCTTGGAATCGGCTAATTCACCCCTCCACTTT

d_call: NA
cdr3_length: 13
clone_size: NA
j_call: TRBJ1-1
v_call: TRBV6-4
cdr3_aa: CASRSRVNTEAFF
cdr3_nt: TGTGCCAGCAGGAGCCGAGTGAACACTGAAGCTTTCTTT

d_call: NA
cdr3_length: 12
clone_size: NA
j_call: TRBJ2-7
v_call: TRBV30
cdr3_aa: CAGYYGGSEQYF
cdr3_nt: TGTGCCGGCTATTATGGAGGGAGCGAGCAGTACTTC

d_call: TRBD1
cdr3_length: 14
clone_size: NA
j_call: TRBJ1-5
v_call: TRBV2
cdr3_aa: CASRTGGADQPQHF
cdr3_nt: TGTGCCAGTCGTACAGGGGGCGCGGATCAGCCCCAGCATTTT

d_call: NA
cdr3_length: 14
clone_size: few
j_call: TRBJ1-1
v_call: TRBV7-9
cdr3_aa: CASSLASTGAEAFF
cdr3_nt: TGTGCCAGCAGCTTAGCCTCGACAGGTGCTGAAGCTTTCTTT

d_call: NA
cdr3_length: 15
clone_size: NA
j_call: TRBJ1-2
v_call: TRBV7-2
cdr3_aa: CASSLVAGTMVGYTF
cdr3_nt: TGTGCCAGCAGCTTAGTTGCCGGGACCATGGTTGGCTACACCTTC

d_call: TRBD1
cdr3_length: 15
clone_size: NA
j_call: TRBJ2-7
v_call: TRBV18
cdr3_aa: CASSPRTGGGNEQYF
cdr3_nt: TGTGCCAGCTCACCCAGGACAGGGGGCGGGAACGAGCAGTACTTC

d_call: NA
cdr3_length: 14
clone_size: NA
j_call: TRBJ1-3
v_call: TRBV30
cdr3_aa: CAWSPGVGGNTIYF
cdr3_nt: TGTGCCTGGAGTCCGGGGGTCGGTGGAAACACCATATATTTT

d_call: NA
cdr3_length: 14
clone_size: NA
j_call: TRBJ1-1
v_call: TRBV7-8
cdr3_aa: CASSSQTFPTEAFF
cdr3_nt: TGTGCCAGCAGCTCCCAAACATTTCCCACTGAAGCTTTCTTT

d_call: NA
cdr3_length: 16
clone_size: NA
j_call: TRBJ1-3
v_call: TRBV7-8
cdr3_aa: CASSFDTRTSGNTIYF
cdr3_nt: TGTGCCAGCAGCTTTGACACTCGAACCTCTGGAAACACCATATATTTT

d_call: TRBD2
cdr3_length: 16
clone_size: NA
j_call: TRBJ2-2
v_call: TRBV30
cdr3_aa: CAWKDSGRAGAGELFF
cdr3_nt: TGTGCCTGGAAGGATAGCGGGAGGGCCGGGGCCGGGGAGCTGTTTTTT

d_call: NA
cdr3_length: 14
clone_size: NA
j_call: TRBJ1-1
v_call: TRBV4-1
cdr3_aa: CASSTRAVVAVAFF
cdr3_nt: TGCGCCAGCAGCACGAGAGCTGTCGTGGCTGTGGCTTTCTTT

d_call: NA
cdr3_length: 15
clone_size: NA
j_call: TRBJ1-4
v_call: TRBV5-1
cdr3_aa: CASSLRGEMGEKLFF
cdr3_nt: TGCGCCAGCAGCTTGAGAGGGGAGATGGGCGAAAAACTGTTTTTT

d_call: NA
cdr3_length: 15
clone_size: NA
j_call: TRBJ1-2
v_call: TRBV28
cdr3_aa: CASSFAQGLPYGYTF
cdr3_nt: TGTGCCAGCAGTTTCGCACAGGGCCTGCCCTATGGCTACACCTTC

d_call: NA
cdr3_length: 13
clone_size: NA
j_call: TRBJ1-1
v_call: TRBV11-2
cdr3_aa: CASSFQENTEAFF
cdr3_nt: TGTGCCAGCAGCTTTCAAGAGAACACTGAAGCTTTCTTT

d_call: NA
cdr3_length: 14
clone_size: NA
j_call: TRBJ1-1
v_call: TRBV9
cdr3_aa: CASSVAREMGEAFF
cdr3_nt: TGTGCCAGCAGCGTAGCTCGGGAAATGGGTGAAGCTTTCTTT

d_call: NA
cdr3_length: 17
clone_size: NA
j_call: TRBJ1-1
v_call: TRBV21-1
cdr3_aa: CASSREVAALMNTEAFF
cdr3_nt: TGTGCCAGCAGCAGGGAGGTCGCCGCCTTAATGAACACTGAAGCTTTCTTT

d_call: NA
cdr3_length: 14
clone_size: NA
j_call: TRBJ1-1
v_call: TRBV6-1
cdr3_aa: CASSEVVRASEAFF
cdr3_nt: TGTGCCAGCAGTGAAGTTGTCAGGGCCTCTGAAGCTTTCTTT

d_call: NA
cdr3_length: 14
clone_size: NA
j_call: TRBJ1-1
v_call: TRBV6-5
cdr3_aa: CASRATGRITEAFF
cdr3_nt: TGTGCCAGCAGGGCAACAGGGCGGATCACTGAAGCTTTCTTT

d_call: NA
cdr3_length: 14
clone_size: NA
j_call: TRBJ1-2
v_call: TRBV6-5
cdr3_aa: CASSYDGRVGGYTF
cdr3_nt: TGTGCCAGCAGTTACGATGGCAGGGTAGGAGGCTACACCTTC

d_call: NA
cdr3_length: 14
clone_size: NA
j_call: TRBJ2-2
v_call: TRBV27
cdr3_aa: CASTRLGDTGELFF
cdr3_nt: TGTGCCAGCACCCGACTAGGGGACACCGGGGAGCTGTTTTTT

d_call: NA
cdr3_length: 13
clone_size: NA
j_call: TRBJ2-7
v_call: TRBV30
cdr3_aa: CAWRDSRLTKQYF
cdr3_nt: TGTGCCTGGAGGGACAGCAGGCTTACGAAGCAGTACTTC

d_call: NA
cdr3_length: 14
clone_size: NA
j_call: TRBJ2-3
v_call: TRBV7-3
cdr3_aa: CASSLSWTTDTQYF
cdr3_nt: TGTGCCAGCAGCTTAAGCTGGACCACAGATACGCAGTATTTT

d_call: TRBD2
cdr3_length: 15
clone_size: NA
j_call: TRBJ2-5
v_call: TRBV19
cdr3_aa: CASRSGLAGPETQYF
cdr3_nt: TGTGCCAGTAGGTCCGGACTAGCGGGACCAGAGACCCAGTACTTC

d_call: NA
cdr3_length: 13
clone_size: NA
j_call: TRBJ2-2
v_call: TRBV7-2
cdr3_aa: CASSPSLPGELFF
cdr3_nt: TGTGCCAGCAGCCCATCACTACCCGGGGAGCTGTTTTTT

d_call: NA
cdr3_length: 13
clone_size: NA
j_call: TRBJ1-5
v_call: TRBV19
cdr3_aa: CASARGPNQPQHF
cdr3_nt: TGTGCCAGTGCCCGGGGGCCCAATCAGCCCCAGCATTTT

d_call: NA
cdr3_length: 15
clone_size: NA
j_call: TRBJ2-1
v_call: TRBV6-2/TRBV6-3
cdr3_aa: CASSQARRPYNEQFF
cdr3_nt: TGTGCCAGCAGTCAGGCTAGGCGGCCCTACAATGAGCAGTTCTTC

d_call: NA
cdr3_length: 13
clone_size: once
j_call: TRBJ1-5
v_call: TRBV12-3/TRBV12-4
cdr3_aa: CASSLTENQPQHF
cdr3_nt: TGTGCCAGCAGTTTGACTGAGAATCAGCCCCAGCATTTT

d_call: NA
cdr3_length: 13
clone_size: NA
j_call: TRBJ2-1
v_call: TRBV29-1
cdr3_aa: CSVPSRALNEQFF
cdr3_nt: TGCAGCGTTCCGTCCAGGGCTTTGAATGAGCAGTTCTTC

d_call: NA
cdr3_length: 15
clone_size: NA
j_call: TRBJ2-6
v_call: TRBV9
cdr3_aa: CASSAGTLGANVLTF
cdr3_nt: TGTGCCAGCAGCGCTGGGACCCTTGGGGCCAACGTCCTGACTTTC

d_call: TRBD1
cdr3_length: 14
clone_size: NA
j_call: TRBJ1-2
v_call: TRBV6-5
cdr3_aa: CASSYSTGYYGYTF
cdr3_nt: TGTGCCAGCAGTTACTCGACAGGGTACTATGGCTACACCTTC

d_call: TRBD1
cdr3_length: 14
clone_size: NA
j_call: TRBJ1-4
v_call: TRBV7-9
cdr3_aa: CASSFTGGHEKLFF
cdr3_nt: TGTGCCAGCAGCTTCACAGGGGGCCATGAAAAACTGTTTTTT

d_call: NA
cdr3_length: 15
clone_size: once
j_call: TRBJ1-5
v_call: TRBV4-2
cdr3_aa: CASSLTATENQPQHF
cdr3_nt: TGTGCCAGCAGCCTTACTGCGACAGAGAATCAGCCCCAGCATTTT